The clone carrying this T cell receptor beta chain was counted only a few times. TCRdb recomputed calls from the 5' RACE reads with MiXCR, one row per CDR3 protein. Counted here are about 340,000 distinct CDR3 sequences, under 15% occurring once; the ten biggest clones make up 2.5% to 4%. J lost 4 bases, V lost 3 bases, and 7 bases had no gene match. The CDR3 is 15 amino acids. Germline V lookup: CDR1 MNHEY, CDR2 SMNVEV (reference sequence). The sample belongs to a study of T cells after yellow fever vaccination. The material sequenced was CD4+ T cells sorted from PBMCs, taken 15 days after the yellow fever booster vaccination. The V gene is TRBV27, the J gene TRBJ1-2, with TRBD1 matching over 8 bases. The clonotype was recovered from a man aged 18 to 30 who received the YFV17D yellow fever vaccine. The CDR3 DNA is TGTGCCAGCAGTTTCTCCCCGGGACAGGCCTATGGCTACACCTTC. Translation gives CASSFSPGQAYGYTF.